Listed below are T cell receptor beta chains from one sample, sequenced in a study of blood T cell repertoires in COVID-19. Assay used: immunoSEQ multiplex PCR; TCRdb lists only in-frame clones, some missing. The profile shows some 150,000 clones, more than 65% of them singletons. Sequencing was performed on peripheral blood. These receptors originate from a human donor in a cohort sampled during active COVID-19. The CDR3 runs from the conserved cysteine through the conserved F or W. The D gene is left open where the match is weak. Rows may omit the clone size; those that give it use once, few, many or a size class.

abundance | d_gene | j_gene | v_gene | len | CDR3nt | CDR3aa
- | - | TRBJ2-5 | TRBV5-1 | 14 | TGCGCCAGCAGCTTGGGGAGGTACCAAGAGACCCAGTACTTC | CASSLGRYQETQYF
- | - | TRBJ2-7 | TRBV7-9 | 17 | TGTGCCAGCAGCTTTACCCCTGGACACCCGAGCTCCTACGAGCAGTACTTC | CASSFTPGHPSSYEQYF
- | - | TRBJ1-2 | TRBV4-2 | 15 | TGTGCCAGCAGCCCCGCGACGGGGGGGCAATATGGCTACACCTTC | CASSPATGGQYGYTF
- | TRBD1 | TRBJ1-6 | TRBV9 | 16 | TGTGCCAGCAGCGTAGCTAAGGGACAGGGAGGATCACCCCTCCACTTT | CASSVAKGQGGSPLHF
- | TRBD1 | TRBJ2-1 | TRBV9 | 14 | TGTGCCAGCAGCGCACGACAGGGGTTCAATGAGCAGTTCTTC | CASSARQGFNEQFF
- | TRBD1 | TRBJ1-4 | TRBV5-5 | 14 | TGTGCCAGCAGCTCAGGGGGCGTAACTGAAAAACTGTTTTTT | CASSSGGVTEKLFF
- | - | TRBJ1-4 | TRBV2 | 14 | TGTGCCAGCAGGTTACAGTCAACTAATGAAAAACTGTTTTTT | CASRLQSTNEKLFF
once | TRBD1 | TRBJ1-6 | TRBV10-3 | 14 | TGTGCCATCAGCCTGGGACAGCAGGGTTCACCCCTCCACTTT | CAISLGQQGSPLHF
- | - | TRBJ2-3 | TRBV6-4 | 13 | TGTGCCAGCAGTCTGGGGGCAATGGGTACGCAGTATTTT | CASSLGAMGTQYF
- | - | TRBJ1-1 | TRBV14 | 13 | TGTGCCAGCAGCCAAGCCCGGAACACTGAAGCTTTCTTT | CASSQARNTEAFF
- | - | TRBJ2-5 | TRBV5-1 | 11 | TGCGCCAGCAGCTTTGCGGGGACCCAGTACTTC | CASSFAGTQYF
- | - | TRBJ1-1 | TRBV7-2 | 15 | TGTGCCAGCAGCTTATGGGGGACACCGAACACTGAAGCTTTCTTT | CASSLWGTPNTEAFF
- | TRBD1 | TRBJ2-6 | TRBV25-1 | 17 | TGTGCCAGCAGGGGGGGGGACAGGGTCTCTGGGGCCAACGTCCTGACTTTC | CASRGGDRVSGANVLTF
- | - | TRBJ2-2 | TRBV3-1/TRBV3-2 | 15 | TGTGCCAGCAGCCCGTCAAGCCCAAACACCGGGGAGCTGTTTTTT | CASSPSSPNTGELFF
once | TRBD1 | TRBJ2-7 | TRBV5-1 | 15 | TGCGCCAGCAGCCTGGTGGACAGGGTATCCTACGAGCAGTACTTC | CASSLVDRVSYEQYF
few | TRBD2 | TRBJ2-7 | TRBV7-9 | 15 | TGTGCCAGCAGCCACGGGGGGTTTATACCCTACGAGCAGTACTTC | CASSHGGFIPYEQYF
once | - | TRBJ1-6 | TRBV11-1 | 16 | TGTGCCAGCAGCTTAGGCGTGCGGGGCTATAATTCACCCCTCCACTTT | CASSLGVRGYNSPLHF
- | - | TRBJ2-5 | TRBV6-6 | 16 | TGTGCCAGCAGACCCTCTCCTCTTGGGGGGGCAAAGACCCAGTACTTC | CASRPSPLGGAKTQYF
- | - | TRBJ2-7 | TRBV9 | 15 | TGTGCCAGCAGCGTAGGAGGTCAGCCCTCCTACGAGCAGTACTTC | CASSVGGQPSYEQYF
- | - | TRBJ1-6 | TRBV5-4 | 16 | TGTGCCAGCAGCTCGGGGGGTGGCTCCTATAATTCACCCCTCCACTTT | CASSSGGGSYNSPLHF
- | - | TRBJ1-1 | TRBV19 | 14 | TGTGCCAGCCGACAGGTTGGGCAGAACACTGAAGCTTTCTTT | CASRQVGQNTEAFF
- | TRBD1 | TRBJ1-1 | TRBV7-2 | 15 | TGTGCCAGCAGTCCTCCCGGGACAGGGGTCACTGAAGCTTTCTTT | CASSPPGTGVTEAFF
- | TRBD2 | TRBJ2-7 | TRBV5-6 | 17 | TGTGCCAGCAGCACCCTAGCGGGGGGTCTTGTTATCTACGAGCAGTACTTC | CASSTLAGGLVIYEQYF
- | - | TRBJ1-5 | TRBV5-1 | 16 | TGCGCCAGCAGCTTGGCGGGGCATGGGGGGGACCAGCCCCAGCATTTT | CASSLAGHGGDQPQHF
- | TRBD1 | TRBJ1-4 | TRBV10-3 | 16 | TGTGCCATCAGCTTTACTCCGGGACAGGGCCCTGAAAAACTGTTTTTT | CAISFTPGQGPEKLFF
- | - | TRBJ1-5 | TRBV5-1 | 14 | TGCGCCAGCAGCTTAAGGGGGGGGGATCAGCCCCAGCATTTT | CASSLRGGDQPQHF
few | TRBD2 | TRBJ2-1 | TRBV4-2 | 16 | TGTGCCAGCAGCCAAGAAACTAGCGGGGCGTACAATGAGCAGTTCTTC | CASSQETSGAYNEQFF
- | TRBD1 | TRBJ2-6 | TRBV6-4 | 18 | TGTGCCAGCAGTGCCCTTGGACAGGGGGCAGGTGGGGCCAACGTCCTGACTTTC | CASSALGQGAGGANVLTF
once | - | TRBJ1-3 | TRBV11-3 | 15 | TGTGCCAGCAGTTATGCGGCGGACTCTGGAAACACCATATATTTT | CASSYAADSGNTIYF
- | - | TRBJ2-7 | TRBV28 | 13 | TGTGCCAGCGGAAAAGGAGGGTCCTACGAGCAGTACTTC | CASGKGGSYEQYF
- | - | TRBJ1-5 | TRBV5-4 | 14 | TGTGCCAGCAGCCTCCGCGGGGGCAATCAGCCCCAGCATTTT | CASSLRGGNQPQHF
- | TRBD2 | TRBJ2-1 | TRBV3-1/TRBV3-2 | 16 | TGTGCCAGCAGCCAACAAGCGGGGAGCTCCTACAATGAGCAGTTCTTC | CASSQQAGSSYNEQFF
- | TRBD1 | TRBJ1-1 | TRBV25-1 | 14 | TGTGCCAGCCAGGGGGGTAAGTTGCTTTCTGAAGCTTTCTTT | CASQGGKLLSEAFF